The 15 T cell receptor beta chains given below trace back to one sample, sequenced in a study of blood T cell repertoires in COVID-19 (dated by TCRdb to the early 2020s). Library preparation was by the immunoSEQ multiplex PCR assay. The table was pulled from immuneACCESS by TCRdb, which kept in-frame rearrangements only. Such tables lose some clones; where checked, under half of the loss comes from unresolved V genes, and the rest has no known cause. The sample contains a few hundred thousand clones, around 82% of them found a single time. Together, the top ten hold roughly 3% of the sample. Sequences were obtained from peripheral blood. All receptors come from a woman under 30 with acute or convalescent COVID-19.

The chain has TRBV19 and TRBJ2-3; 12 positions match TRBD2. The junction had 8 bases not matched to a gene; V was cut back by 6 bases and J by 4 bases. This CDR3 has 16 amino acids. Germline V lookup: CDR1 LNHDA, CDR2 SQIVND (reference sequence). The CDR3 DNA reads TGTGCCAGTAGCGCGACTAGCGGGAGCAGGCCAGATACGCAGTATTTT. It is translated as CASSATSGSRPDTQYF.

V usage is TRBV7-2 and J usage is TRBJ2-4, with 11 bases matching TRBD2. V trimming: 1 base; J trimming: 0 bases; junction bases outside the gene matches: 8. Germline V gene sequence: CDR1 SGHTA, CDR2 FQGNSA. The CDR3 spans 19 residues. CDR3 DNA sequence: TGTGCCAGCAGCTTAGATCTTCTAGCGGGAGGACGAGCCAAAAACATTCAGTACTTC. Protein: CASSLDLLAGGRAKNIQYF.

V is TRBV4-2 and J is TRBJ1-5, with 7 bases matching TRBD1. Germline trimming cut 1 base from V and 7 bases from J; bases unmatched to any gene: 7. The germline V gene encodes CDR1 LGHNA and CDR2 YNFKEQ. The CDR3 is 15 amino acids. CDR3 in amino acids: CASSQADRVSQPQHF. The CDR3 bases are TGTGCCAGCAGCCAAGCCGACAGGGTCAGCCAGCCCCAGCATTTT.

The genes are TRBV5-1 and TRBJ2-1, with TRBD2 identical over 8 bases. The CDR3 sequence is 15 residues long. V trimming: 0 bases; J trimming: 4 bases; junction bases outside the gene matches: 3. The germline V gene has CDR1 SGHRS and CDR2 YFSETQ. This chain's CDR3 is CASSLVSGTYNEQFF. The CDR3 coding sequence is TGCGCCAGCAGCTTGGTTAGCGGGACATACAATGAGCAGTTCTTC.

The chain combines TRBV7-9 with TRBJ1-4, with 7 bases matching TRBD1. This CDR3 has 15 amino acids. Germline V gene sequence: CDR1 SEHNR, CDR2 FQNEAQ (reference sequence). V trimming: 5 bases; J trimming: 5 bases; junction bases outside the gene matches: 8. This CDR3 reads CASSPGTVHNEKLFF. CDR3 nucleotides: TGTGCCAGCAGCCCCGGGACAGTTCACAATGAAAAACTGTTTTTT.

V gene TRBV2 combines with J gene TRBJ1-1, with 7 bases that match TRBD1. Germline trimming cut 3 bases from V and 5 bases from J; bases unmatched to any gene: 12. The CDR3 extends over 16 amino acids. CDR1 and CDR2 (germline): SNHLY, FYNNEI. This CDR3 is CASSDYPQGLWTEAFF. CDR3 coding DNA: TGTGCCAGCAGTGATTACCCACAGGGGTTATGGACTGAAGCTTTCTTT. The full variable domain, rest sourced from reference TRBV2 and TRBJ1-1, is EPEVTQTPSHQVTQMGQEVILRCVPISNHLYFYWYRQILGQKVEFLVSFYNNEISEKSEIFDDQFSVERPDGSNFTLKIRSTKLEDSAMYFCASSDYPQGLWTEAFFGQGTRLTVV.

The chain combines TRBV5-5 with TRBJ1-3; the D gene is possibly TRBD1 (6 bases). Trimming left V 2 bases short and J 4 bases short, with 16 bases between. The CDR3 totals 16 residues. Germline V gene sequence: CDR1 SGHKS, CDR2 YYEKEE (reference sequence). The CDR3 DNA reads as TGTGCCAGCAGCTTTAATTGGGGGCTATGGGGAAACACCATATATTTT. Amino acids: CASSFNWGLWGNTIYF.

The chain combines TRBV27 with TRBJ1-2; 10 positions match TRBD1. The V gene end was trimmed by 5 bases and the J gene end by 8 bases; junction bases not matched to a gene: 2. The CDR3 extends over 12 amino acids. Germline assignment: CDR1 MNHEY and CDR2 SMNVEV (reference sequence). The CDR3 DNA is TGTGCCAGCAGTACGACAGGGGGCGGCTACACCTTC. This gives the protein CASSTTGGGYTF.

V usage is TRBV7-6 and J usage is TRBJ2-3; the match to TRBD2 covers 7 bases. J was trimmed by 0 bases and V by 1 base; bases with no gene match: 4. In germline, CDR1 is SGHVS, CDR2 FNYEAQ. This CDR3 comprises 16 residues. The CDR3 loop reads CASSLVVSGSTDTQYF. CDR3 DNA: TGTGCCAGCAGCTTAGTGGTTAGCGGGAGCACAGATACGCAGTATTTT.

The CDR3 DNA sequence: TGTGCCATCAGTTCCGGGAAGAGCTCTGGAAACACCATATATTTT. Translation gives CAISSGKSSGNTIYF. The chain joins TRBV10-3 to TRBJ1-3; D is unclear. The CDR3 sequence is 15 residues long. V dropped 5 bases and J dropped 0 bases, with 11 bases sitting between them. From germline, CDR1 is ENHRY and CDR2 SYGVKD.

V usage is TRBV6-5 and J usage is TRBJ1-5; D gene ambiguous. V dropped 0 bases and J dropped 7 bases, with 7 bases sitting between them. The CDR3 runs to 13 residues. Germline CDR1 is MNHEY and CDR2 is SVGAGI. CDR3 sequence (DNA): TGTGCCAGCAGTTACTCTTTCGGGCAGCCCCAGCATTTT. Protein sequence: CASSYSFGQPQHF.

J is TRBJ2-1 and V is TRBV27; the match to TRBD2 covers 8 bases. The CDR3 runs to 15 residues. V lost 8 bases, J lost 4 bases, and 10 bases stayed unmatched. Germline assignment: CDR1 MNHEY and CDR2 SMNVEV (reference sequence). The CDR3 here is CASAPLAGRYNEQFF. CDR3 bases: TGTGCCAGCGCCCCCCTAGCGGGCAGATACAATGAGCAGTTCTTC.

This sequence joins TRBV6-2 or TRBV6-3 and TRBJ1-4; no reliable D call. CDR1 is MNHEY, CDR2 SVGEGT, per germline. This CDR3 spans 14 amino acids. V was shortened by 2 bases and J by 6 bases, with 10 bases between the two germline ends. The CDR3 nucleotides read TGTGCCAGCAGTTACCTCTGGAGCTATGAAAAACTGTTTTTT. The encoded protein is CASSYLWSYEKLFF.

The J gene is TRBJ1-5, the V gene TRBV6-5; 10 nucleotides match TRBD1. Germline trimming cut 5 bases from V and 6 bases from J; bases unmatched to any gene: 7. CDR1 and CDR2 (germline): MNHEY, SVGAGI. The CDR3 covers 15 residues. The DNA for the CDR3 is TGTGCCAGCAGTACAGGACAGGGGGACGGTCAGCCCCAGCATTTT. Its protein product is CASSTGQGDGQPQHF.

V gene TRBV6-5 combines with J gene TRBJ2-3; no definite D call. This CDR3 spans 13 amino acids. Per germline, CDR1 MNHEY and CDR2 SVGAGI. V was pared by 7 bases and J by 2 bases, with 10 bases between. The DNA for the CDR3 is TGTGCCAGCATGGTCCACACCACAGATACGCAGTATTTT. This gives the protein CASMVHTTDTQYF.